This T cell receptor beta chain was retrieved from a study of cytomegalovirus exposure and HLA in healthy donors. CDR3 length: 12 residues. Germline-derived CDR1 and CDR2 are WSHSY and SAAADI. V gave up 9 bases and J gave up 4 bases, with 10 bases separating them. In the PCR, 60 Vbeta and 13 Jbeta primers were used. The assay was immunoSEQ multiplex PCR, and TCRdb's table has in-frame clones only and misses some. This repertoire shows 200,000 to 250,000 clones, approximately 81% found once; its top ten account for around 8%. The receptor comes from a woman in her sixties or seventies in good health and CMV-seropositive. The sequencing input was PBMCs. The gene calls are TRBV10-2 and TRBJ2-1; D unclear. The CDR3 region has the DNA TGCGCCAGTAGAGACACATACAATGAGCAGTTCTTC. Its protein product is CASRDTYNEQFF.